A single sample gave rise to the 9 T cell receptor beta chains below, sequenced in a study of cytotoxic CD8 clonotypes in ibrutinib-treated CLL. Here immunoSEQ multiplex PCR was the method, and the copy in TCRdb shows in-frame clones only, minus some. This table has about 24,000 clones, roughly 74% appearing once. The sample consisted of PBMCs, taken after 12 months of ibrutinib treatment. The receptors were gathered from a human donor with chronic lymphocytic leukemia.

The V call is TRBV18, the J call TRBJ2-5, with D possibly matching TRBD2 (6 bases). CDR1 and CDR2 (germline): KGHSH, LQKENI. The CDR3 is made up of 11 amino acids. Between the trimmed V and J ends, which lost 6 bases and 4 bases, there was a span of 6 bases. The CDR3 nucleotides are TGTGCCAGCTCCGGGAGAGAGACCCAGTACTTC. It specifies CASSGRETQYF.

This clone was detected only once. The chain joins TRBV7-8 to TRBJ1-2, with a possible D match to TRBD1 (5 bases). Trimming took off 1 base at V and 1 base at J, with 13 bases between the two ends. Germline V gives CDR1 SGHVS, CDR2 FQNEAQ. The CDR3 consists of 16 residues. The CDR3 coding sequence is TGTGCCAGCAGCTTAGGGACACTCCCGCATAACTATGGCTACACCTTC. This gives the protein CASSLGTLPHNYGYTF.

The V gene is TRBV6-6, the J gene TRBJ2-7; possibly TRBD1 for D (5 bases). Germline CDR1 MNHNY, CDR2 SVGAGI (reference sequence). Trimming took off 7 bases at V and 3 bases at J, with 10 bases between the two ends. The CDR3 spans 12 residues. The CDR3 coding sequence is TGTGCCAGCACCGGACAAGGCTACGAGCAGTACTTC. Protein: CASTGQGYEQYF.

The CDR3 sequence: CASSSGGQNKNTEAFF. Written as DNA, the CDR3 is TGTGCCAGCAGTTCCGGGGGACAGAATAAGAACACTGAAGCTTTCTTT. This sequence joins TRBV28 and TRBJ1-1; 7 bases match TRBD1. Germline loops: CDR1 MDHEN, CDR2 SYDVKM. CDR3 length: 16 amino acids. Trimming cost V 4 bases and J 1 base; bases outside gene matches: 9. Full variable domain (rest looked up from reference TRBV28 and TRBJ1-1): DVKVTQSSRYLVKRTGEKVFLECVQDMDHENMFWYRQDPGLGLRLIYFSYDVKMKEKGDIPEGYSVSREKKERFSLILESASTNQTSMYLCASSSGGQNKNTEAFFGQGTRLTVV.

This clone appeared once. V is TRBV11-1 and J is TRBJ1-5, with D unresolved. Trimming pared 7 bases from V and 0 bases from J, leaving 19 bases between. CDR1 is SGHAT and CDR2 is FQDESV in the germline V gene (reference sequence). The CDR3 is 17 amino acids. The CDR3 DNA is TGTGCCAGCACTCCTGGTACGGACCTACTTAGCAATCAGCCCCAGCATTTT. This gives the protein CASTPGTDLLSNQPQHF.

V and J are TRBV28 and TRBJ1-1; D is perhaps TRBD1 (5 bases). CDR1 and CDR2 (germline): MDHEN, SYDVKM. The CDR3 is made up of 17 amino acids. The V gene lost 5 bases and the J gene lost 4 bases, with 23 bases spanning the gap. The CDR3 region is CASSPPLGTPYRTEAFF. CDR3 coding DNA: TGTGCCAGCAGTCCCCCACTCGGGACTCCCTATCGCACTGAAGCTTTCTTT.

CDR3 residues: CASSLGGNPDTQYF. In DNA form, the CDR3 reads TGCGCCAGCAGCTTGGGTGGGAACCCAGATACGCAGTATTTT. V is TRBV5-1 and J is TRBJ2-3; D is ambiguous. CDR1 and CDR2 (germline): SGHRS, YFSETQ. The CDR3 sequence is 14 residues long. The V gene lost 0 bases and the J gene lost 4 bases, with 9 bases spanning the gap. Based on the CDR3 plus reference TRBV5-1 and TRBJ2-3, the full variable domain is KAGVTQTPRYLIKTRGQQVTLSCSPISGHRSVSWYQQTPGQGLQFLFEYFSETQRNKGNFPGRFSGRQFSNSRSEMNVSTLELGDSALYLCASSLGGNPDTQYFGPGTRLTVL.

The CDR3 spells CASRRGRGAKTNEKLFF. CDR3 nucleotide sequence: TGCGCCAGCCGCCGTGGTCGGGGGGCGAAGACTAATGAAAAACTGTTTTTT. V usage is TRBV4-1 and J usage is TRBJ1-4; possible D gene TRBD1, 6 bases. This CDR3 region has 17 residues. V lost 8 bases, J lost 2 bases, and 21 bases lay in between. CDR1 is MGHRA, CDR2 YSYEKL, per germline.

Here the CDR3 DNA reads TGTGCTAGGGGGTTTTTGGGGGAGCAGTACTTC. Residues: CARGFLGEQYF. The chain uses TRBV30 and TRBJ2-7, with D possibly being TRBD1 (6 bases). Germline CDR1 is GTSNPN and CDR2 is SVGIG (reference sequence). CDR3 length: 11 residues. Filled out from reference TRBV30 and TRBJ2-7, the complete variable domain reads SQTIHQWPATLVQPVGSPLSLECTVEGTSNPNLYWYRQAAGRGLQLLFYSVGIGQISSEVPQNLSASRPQDRQFILSSKKLLLSDSGFYLCARGFLGEQYFGPGTRLTVT.